Each of the 29 T cell receptor beta chains below was sequenced from the same sample in a study of identical twins. TCRdb reprocessed the 5' RACE reads with MiXCR, giving one entry per CDR3 protein. The sample has some 97,000 distinct CDR3 sequences, around 5.5% seen once. Input material: memory T cells sorted from blood. Source of these receptors: a woman in her forties or fifties in good health.

This clonotype was detected many times. This chain joins TRBV10-2 and TRBJ2-3; D not resolved. The length of the CDR3 is 12 residues. Deletions cut 6 bases from V and 6 bases from J, with 10 bases between. CDR1 WSHSY and CDR2 SAAADI come from the germline V gene. Written as DNA, the CDR3 is TGCGCCAGCAGGGATCCTCGGGATACGCAGTATTTT. As protein: CASRDPRDTQYF.

This clonotype was counted ten times or more. The CDR3 loop is CASIPAGEGMYNEQFF. The CDR3 DNA follows: TGTGCCAGCATCCCGGCGGGGGAGGGCATGTACAATGAGCAGTTCTTC. This chain connects TRBV12-3 or TRBV12-4 to TRBJ2-1, with TRBD2 identical over 7 bases. V lost 7 bases to trimming and J lost 4 bases; unmatched junction nucleotides: 13. This CDR3 spans 16 amino acids.

This clonotype was seen at least ten times. The chain is built from TRBV7-2 and TRBJ2-1, with D tentatively TRBD2 (5 bases). Germline assignment: CDR1 SGHTA and CDR2 FQGNSA. The CDR3 has 13 amino acids. The V gene lost 2 bases and the J gene lost 7 bases, with 9 bases spanning the gap. The CDR3: CASSLLRGNEQFF. The CDR3, as DNA: TGTGCCAGCAGCTTACTCAGAGGGAATGAGCAGTTCTTC.

This clonotype was seen many times. The CDR3 DNA follows: TGTGCTAGTGGTTTGGTAGCCCGGGGCACTGAAGCTTTCTTT. Protein product: CASGLVARGTEAFF. The chain employs TRBV12-5 and TRBJ1-1; D is undetermined. Germline values: CDR1 LGHNT, CDR2 FRNRAP. This CDR3 is 14 amino acids long. V shed 0 bases and J shed 4 bases, with 9 bases lying between them.

The rearrangement joins TRBV20-1 to TRBJ2-7; 7 bases line up with TRBD1. The CDR3 is 13 residues long. Trimming cost V 6 bases and J 2 bases; bases outside gene matches: 7. In germline, CDR1 is DFQATT, CDR2 SNEGSKA (reference sequence). CDR3 protein: CSARDSQTYEQYV. The CDR3 DNA reads TGCAGTGCCCGGGACAGCCAAACCTACGAGCAGTACGTC.

This clonotype was observed a handful of times. V gene TRBV5-5 combines with J gene TRBJ1-2; D is uncertain. This CDR3 comprises 13 residues. Trimming shortened V by 0 bases and J by 5 bases, and 8 bases separated the two germline ends. CDR1 and CDR2 from the germline V gene are SGHKS and YYEKEE (reference sequence). CDR3 DNA sequence: TGTGCCAGCAGCTTGGTTCCTGAATATGGCTACACCTTC. This encodes CASSLVPEYGYTF.

The genes are TRBV12-3 or TRBV12-4 and TRBJ1-5; no definite D call. The CDR3 has 14 residues. The V end lost 0 bases, the J end lost 4 bases, and 7 bases lay between the germline ends. The CDR3 region is CASSLASGNQPQHF. As DNA, the CDR3 is TGTGCCAGCAGTTTAGCGTCGGGGAATCAGCCCCAGCATTTT.

This clonotype was observed many times. V usage is TRBV12-5 and J usage is TRBJ2-3, with TRBD2 matching 10 bases. The germline V gene has CDR1 LGHNT and CDR2 FRNRAP. Trimming cost V 6 bases and J 3 bases; bases outside gene matches: 3. The CDR3 consists of 14 residues. The CDR3 DNA follows: TGTGCTAGTGGCCCGGGACTAGCGACAGATACGCAGTATTTT. Residues: CASGPGLATDTQYF.

This clonotype was counted a few times. This chain uses TRBV5-6 with TRBJ2-5; a weak D match, TRBD1 (5 bases). V was pared by 7 bases and J by 4 bases, with 14 bases between. The CDR3 is 13 amino acids. From germline, CDR1 is SGHDT and CDR2 YYEEEE. The CDR3 loop reads CASRTGQIETQYF. DNA for the CDR3: TGTGCCAGCCGAACCGGACAAATAGAGACCCAGTACTTC.

The CDR3 nucleotides read TGTGCCAGCAGTCAGACCCTCGGACTAGCGGTTAACACCGGGGAGCTGTTTTTT. This encodes CASSQTLGLAVNTGELFF. The rearrangement joins TRBV27 to TRBJ2-2; TRBD2 aligns across 10 bases. J gave up 2 bases and V 5 bases, and 11 bases lay outside the gene matches. The CDR3 loop spans 18 amino acids. The V gene's germline CDR1 is MNHEY and CDR2 SMNVEV (reference sequence).

Ten or more counts support this clonotype. This chain uses TRBV5-1 with TRBJ2-5, with 15 positions matching TRBD2. CDR1 is SGHRS, CDR2 YFSETQ, per germline. V trimming: 4 bases; J trimming: 1 base; junction bases outside the gene matches: 11. CDR3 length: 19 residues. This CDR3 reads CASSPGGLAGGSSQETQYF. Here the CDR3 DNA reads TGCGCCAGCAGCCCAGGGGGACTAGCGGGAGGATCGAGCCAAGAGACCCAGTACTTC.

This clonotype was recorded many times. The chain joins TRBV5-1 to TRBJ2-1, with 8 bases fitting TRBD2. The CDR3 extends over 17 amino acids. V trimming: 1 base; J trimming: 0 bases; junction bases outside the gene matches: 6. CDR1 SGHRS and CDR2 YFSETQ come from the germline V gene. CDR3 nucleotide sequence: TGCGCCAGCAGCTTGAGACTAGCGCCTAGCTCCTACAATGAGCAGTTCTTC. As protein: CASSLRLAPSSYNEQFF.

The table lists this clonotype with many counts. The rearrangement uses TRBV19 and TRBJ2-1; tentatively, D is TRBD1 or TRBD2 (5 bases each). Germline V gene data show CDR1 as LNHDA and CDR2 as SQIVND (reference sequence). Trimming shortened V by 5 bases and J by 3 bases, and 14 bases separated the two germline ends. This CDR3 has 15 amino acids. Here the CDR3 reads CASSSGDGDYNEQFF. CDR3 DNA sequence: TGTGCCAGTAGTTCCGGGGACGGCGACTACAATGAGCAGTTCTTC.

This clonotype was detected ten times or more. The chain has TRBV11-2 and TRBJ2-2, with TRBD2 identical over 10 bases. The CDR3 consists of 16 residues. The germline gives CDR1 SGHAT, CDR2 FQNNGV. J was trimmed by 4 bases and V by 5 bases; bases with no gene match: 7. CDR3 protein: CASSIGLADLTGELFF. The CDR3 DNA sequence: TGTGCCAGCAGCATTGGACTAGCGGATCTCACCGGGGAGCTGTTTTTT.

This clonotype occurred many times. The V call is TRBV11-2, the J call TRBJ2-7; 7 nucleotides match TRBD1. The CDR3 has 16 residues. Trimming cost V 5 bases and J 0 bases; bases outside gene matches: 10. CDR1 and CDR2 from the germline V gene are SGHAT and FQNNGV. The CDR3 loop is CASSPLGDRYSYEQYF. CDR3 sequence (DNA): TGTGCCAGCAGCCCGCTCGGGGACAGATACTCCTACGAGCAGTACTTC.

A few counts support this clonotype. The chain carries TRBV7-9 and TRBJ1-2; D ambiguous. Trimming removed 2 bases from V and 5 bases from J, with 9 bases in between. The CDR3 is 13 residues long. CDR1 is SEHNR, CDR2 FQNEAQ, per germline (reference sequence). CDR3 bases: TGTGCCAGCAGCTTACAGGATTTATATGGCTACACCTTC. It encodes CASSLQDLYGYTF.

This clonotype was counted many times. One junction end does not reproduce the germline sequence, and a read error may be involved. The rearrangement joins TRBV6-5 to TRBJ2-1; either TRBD1 or TRBD2 may supply D (7 bases each). The CDR3 has 16 residues. In germline, CDR1 is MNHEY, CDR2 SVGAGI. CDR3 sequence reads: CASSYVRGRAYNEQFF. The CDR3 nucleotides are TGTGCCAGCAGTTACGTCAGGGGGAGGGCCTATAATGAGCAGTTCTTC.

This clonotype was recorded a few times. The chain employs TRBV5-1 and TRBJ2-3, with 9 bases that match TRBD1. The germline V gene encodes CDR1 SGHRS and CDR2 YFSETQ. V was pared by 2 bases and J by 6 bases, with 7 bases of the junction left unmatched. This CDR3 comprises 15 residues. CDR3 region: CASSFTGQGWDTQYF. The CDR3, as DNA: TGCGCCAGCAGCTTTACGGGACAGGGATGGGATACGCAGTATTTT. Supplemented by reference TRBV5-1 and TRBJ2-3, the full variable domain reads KAGVTQTPRYLIKTRGQQVTLSCSPISGHRSVSWYQQTPGQGLQFLFEYFSETQRNKGNFPGRFSGRQFSNSRSEMNVSTLELGDSALYLCASSFTGQGWDTQYFGPGTRLTVL.

This clonotype appeared many times. V usage is TRBV29-1 and J usage is TRBJ1-1; D is unresolved. Trimming pared 1 base from V and 3 bases from J, leaving 18 bases between. CDR3 length: 16 amino acids. Germline values: CDR1 SQVTM, CDR2 ANQGSEA. In DNA, the CDR3 is TGCAGCGTTGAAGGCGGTGGACGCGGATCTGACACTGAAGCTTTCTTT. The encoded protein is CSVEGGGRGSDTEAFF.

The chain couples TRBV4-1 to TRBJ2-3; D possibly corresponds to TRBD1 (7 bases). Germline V gene sequence: CDR1 MGHRA, CDR2 YSYEKL. V was cut by 3 bases and J by 4 bases, with 14 bases left in between. The CDR3 extends over 15 amino acids. CDR3 sequence reads: CASSHWTGGSDTQYF. In DNA, the CDR3 is TGCGCCAGCAGCCATTGGACAGGAGGGTCAGATACGCAGTATTTT.

The table lists this clonotype with a few counts. The V call is TRBV4-2, the J call TRBJ2-2, with 7 bases matching TRBD2. The CDR3 is 13 residues long. Germline CDR1 is LGHNA and CDR2 is YNFKEQ. V trimming: 4 bases; J trimming: 6 bases; junction bases outside the gene matches: 2. DNA of the CDR3: TGTGCCAGCAGCCTAGCGGGCGCCGGGGAGCTGTTTTTT. Its translation: CASSLAGAGELFF.

This clonotype appeared many times. The gene calls are TRBV7-2 and TRBJ1-5; no firm D call. The CDR3 spans 13 residues. The V and J ends lost 4 bases and 7 bases respectively, with 11 bases between them. Germline CDR1 reads SGHTA; CDR2 reads FQGNSA. CDR3 protein: CASSSNFRQPQHF. CDR3 DNA: TGTGCCAGCAGCTCGAACTTCAGACAGCCCCAGCATTTT.

The table lists this clonotype with many counts. The chain combines TRBV5-1 with TRBJ2-7, with TRBD1 matching over 7 bases. The germline gives CDR1 SGHRS, CDR2 YFSETQ. The CDR3 has 15 amino acids. With 4 bases clipped from V and 3 bases from J, the junction kept 10 bases outside the gene matches. The CDR3 nucleotides are TGCGCCAGCAGCCCCCTGGCAGGGGGTAACTACGAGCAGTACTTC. It yields the protein CASSPLAGGNYEQYF.

Ten or more counts support this clonotype. The chain joins TRBV5-1 to TRBJ1-5; TRBD1 is a possible D gene (6 bases). Germline V CDR1 and CDR2: SGHRS, YFSETQ. There are 15 residues in the CDR3. V was cut by 0 bases and J by 6 bases, with 13 bases left in between. CDR3 nucleotide sequence: TGCGCCAGCAGCTTGGCCGGGGGGCTCGCTCAGCCCCAGCATTTT. It specifies CASSLAGGLAQPQHF.

Many counts were recorded for this clonotype. This sequence joins TRBV4-1 and TRBJ2-1; D might be TRBD2 (5 bases). CDR3 size: 16 residues. Per the germline V gene, CDR1 is MGHRA and CDR2 is YSYEKL. The ends were cut back, 0 bases at V and 3 bases at J, with 12 bases in the middle. The DNA of the CDR3 is TGCGCCAGCAGCCAAGATCGAAGCGGCCTCTACAATGAGCAGTTCTTC. Its protein product is CASSQDRSGLYNEQFF.

This clonotype has at least ten counts. J is TRBJ2-2 and V is TRBV27; TRBD2 might be the D (5 bases). CDR1 MNHEY and CDR2 SMNVEV come from the germline V gene (reference sequence). V was pared by 7 bases and J by 2 bases, with 17 bases between. CDR3 length: 16 amino acids. This chain's CDR3 is CASKPRGLVNTGELFF. The DNA of the CDR3 is TGTGCCAGCAAACCTCGAGGGCTCGTAAACACCGGGGAGCTGTTTTTT.

The sample holds a few counts of this clonotype. The rearrangement joins TRBV7-2 to TRBJ1-1; D not resolved. The germline V and J ends were trimmed by 5 bases and 0 bases, with 10 bases remaining between them. CDR3 length equals 14 residues. Germline CDR1 reads SGHTA; CDR2 reads FQGNSA. CDR3 sequence reads: CASSTDVMNTEAFF. The CDR3 DNA sequence: TGTGCCAGCAGCACGGACGTTATGAACACTGAAGCTTTCTTT.

In this sample, this clonotype turned up many times. V and J are TRBV7-2 and TRBJ2-2; 10 bases map to TRBD2. J lost 8 bases, V lost 3 bases, and 9 bases had no gene match. CDR1 and CDR2 from the germline V gene are SGHTA and FQGNSA. This CDR3 has 16 residues. The DNA of the CDR3 is TGTGCCAGCAGCTTTATCGGGACTAGCGCTTCTGGGGAGCTGTTTTTT. As protein: CASSFIGTSASGELFF.

The chain links TRBV6-1 to TRBJ2-7; the D is unclear. The V and J ends lost 1 base and 4 bases respectively, with 8 bases between them. Germline V gives CDR1 MNHNS, CDR2 SASEGT. The CDR3 sequence is 13 residues long. CDR3 residues: CASSEGPRYEQYV. The DNA of the CDR3 is TGTGCCAGCAGTGAAGGCCCTAGATACGAGCAGTACGTC.